A single T cell receptor beta chain is shown here with its context. Its antigen is currently unknown. CDR1 and CDR2 (germline): SNHLY, FYNNEI. The CDR3 is 14 amino acids. V was pared by 8 bases and J by 7 bases, with 20 bases between. This sample is part of a study of blood T cells in healthy people across ages. The study, taken as a whole, reports: Significant beta diversity loss was already apparent by age approximately 38, declining roughly linearly. Unknown donor CMV status possibly confounded expanded clonotype changes.

Each donor was a healthy Caucasian individual from Russia, aged about 6 to 100. A J-beta primer mix and a sample-barcoded 5' primer were used in a second PCR of about 7 to 12 cycles. TCRdb reprocessed the 5' RACE reads via MiXCR and lists one record per CDR3 protein. Counted here are about 800,000 distinct CDR3 sequences, more than 35% occurring once; the ten biggest clones make up about a sixth. The receptor was isolated from a man aged 80 or over in good health. This chain joins TRBV2 and TRBJ1-1; possible D gene TRBD1, 5 bases. The sequencing input was blood. Here the CDR3 reads CASRGPGTAHEAFF. The CDR3 nucleotides are TGTGCCAGCCGGGGACCGGGAACAGCCCATGAAGCTTTCTTT.